Presented here are 13 T cell receptor beta chains from one specimen sequenced in a study of T cell changes during pregnancy in multiple sclerosis. TCRdb's copy holds only in-frame clones and misses some; the assay was immunoSEQ multiplex PCR. This sample has more than 75,000 clones, with just under 95% found just once. The sequences come from peripheral blood, collected in the first trimester of pregnancy. The receptors shown here come from a female donor with multiple sclerosis, enrolled in a pregnancy study.

J is TRBJ2-1 and V is TRBV6-6; perhaps TRBD1 as D (5 bases). The CDR3 is 15 amino acids. Deletions cut 4 bases from V and 5 bases from J, with 15 bases between. Looked up from germline, CDR1 is MNHNY and CDR2 is SVGAGI (reference sequence). The CDR3 DNA sequence: TGTGCCAGCAGTTCCCAGGGTATCCCTGACAATGAGCAGTTCTTC. Translation gives CASSSQGIPDNEQFF.

The V gene is TRBV10-3, the J gene TRBJ2-3; 9 bases align to TRBD1. Germline CDR1 reads ENHRY; CDR2 reads SYGVKD. The CDR3 is 15 amino acids. Trimming removed 3 bases from V and 2 bases from J; junction bases left unmatched: 3. The CDR3 nucleotides are TGTGCCATCAGTGAAGGACAGGGGCTCACAGATACGCAGTATTTT. Residues: CAISEGQGLTDTQYF.

The chain is built from TRBV5-8 and TRBJ1-1, with a weak D call TRBD1 (5 bases). The germline V and J ends were trimmed by 5 bases and 5 bases, with 13 bases remaining between them. The V gene's germline CDR1 is SGHTS and CDR2 YDEGEE. The CDR3 is made up of 13 amino acids. This CDR3 is CASRTAGGTEAFF. The CDR3 bases are TGTGCCAGCAGAACTGCCGGGGGGACTGAAGCTTTCTTT. The full variable domain, with the rest looked up from reference TRBV5-8 and TRBJ1-1, is EAGVTQSPTHLIKTRGQQATLRCSPISGHTSVYWYQQALGLGLQFLLWYDEGEERNRGNFPPRFSGRQFPNYSSELNVNALELEDSALYLCASRTAGGTEAFFGQGTRLTVV.

The J gene is TRBJ1-4, the V gene TRBV5-1; no firm D call. This CDR3 has 15 amino acids. V lost 5 bases, J lost 8 bases, and 19 bases lay in between. Germline V gene data show CDR1 as SGHRS and CDR2 as YFSETQ. The DNA for the CDR3 is TGCGCCAGCAGATACGAGGGAGTGGGTGTAGAAAAACTGTTTTTT. Its translation: CASRYEGVGVEKLFF. The full variable domain, in which reference TRBV5-1 and TRBJ1-4 provide the parts outside the CDR3, is KAGVTQTPRYLIKTRGQQVTLSCSPISGHRSVSWYQQTPGQGLQFLFEYFSETQRNKGNFPGRFSGRQFSNSRSEMNVSTLELGDSALYLCASRYEGVGVEKLFFGSGTQLSVL.

This chain uses TRBV28 with TRBJ2-7, with D perhaps matching TRBD1 (5 bases). The germline CDR1 and CDR2 sequences are MDHEN and SYDVKM. V lost 5 bases and J lost 2, with 19 bases in between. CDR3 length equals 16 residues. In nucleotides, the CDR3 is TGTGCCAGCAGTCCCCATACAGGTGCCCCCACCTACGAGCAGTACTTC. Protein product: CASSPHTGAPTYEQYF.

The rearrangement joins TRBV5-1 to TRBJ1-2, with D unresolved. Germline CDR1 SGHRS, CDR2 YFSETQ. Trimming took off 0 bases at V and 8 bases at J, with 11 bases between the two ends. This CDR3 comprises 13 residues. CDR3 loop: CASSLARDRGYTF. CDR3 bases: TGCGCCAGCAGCTTGGCGCGGGATCGGGGCTACACCTTC.

V is TRBV30 and J is TRBJ2-5, with TRBD2 matching over 7 bases. The junction had 2 bases not matched to a gene; V was cut back by 0 bases and J by 1 base. The CDR3 is 14 residues long. CDR1 and CDR2 (germline): GTSNPN, SVGIG (reference sequence). CDR3 DNA: TGTGCCTGGAGTGTGGGGGGGTTCCAAGAGACCCAGTACTTC. Translation: CAWSVGGFQETQYF.

The CDR3 bases are TGTGCCAGTAGTCAACCCCCGACAGGGGGCAATGAAAAACTGTTTTTT. This gives the protein CASSQPPTGGNEKLFF. The chain links TRBV19 to TRBJ1-4, with 10 bases identical to TRBD1. The CDR3 length is 16 residues. CDR1 is LNHDA, CDR2 SQIVND, per germline (reference sequence). Trimming removed 5 bases from V and 5 bases from J; junction bases left unmatched: 8. The entire variable domain, with the rest obtained from reference TRBV19 and TRBJ1-4, is as follows: DGGITQSPKYLFRKEGQNVTLSCEQNLNHDAMYWYRQDPGQGLRLIYYSQIVNDFQKGDIAEGYSVSREKKESFPLTVTSAQKNPTAFYLCASSQPPTGGNEKLFFGSGTQLSVL.

This chain connects TRBV5-1 to TRBJ1-1, with 10 bases matching TRBD1. Unmatched junction bases numbered 12, after V lost 4 bases and J lost 6 bases. The germline V gene encodes CDR1 SGHRS and CDR2 YFSETQ. This CDR3 comprises 16 residues. The CDR3 spells CASSPTPGQGWPEAFF. The CDR3 DNA reads TGCGCCAGCAGCCCAACGCCGGGACAGGGGTGGCCTGAAGCTTTCTTT. Full variable domain (missing parts from reference TRBV5-1 and TRBJ1-1): KAGVTQTPRYLIKTRGQQVTLSCSPISGHRSVSWYQQTPGQGLQFLFEYFSETQRNKGNFPGRFSGRQFSNSRSEMNVSTLELGDSALYLCASSPTPGQGWPEAFFGQGTRLTVV.

This chain uses TRBV15 with TRBJ1-1; possibly TRBD1 for D (5 bases). Per the germline V gene, CDR1 is LNHNV and CDR2 is YYDKDF (reference sequence). Trimming shortened V by 6 bases and J by 6 bases, and 14 bases separated the two germline ends. The CDR3 sequence is 13 residues long. CDR3 protein: CATRRQGISEAFF. In nucleotides, the CDR3 is TGTGCCACCAGGAGGCAGGGCATTTCTGAAGCTTTCTTT.

The table lists this clone with many counts. This chain joins TRBV28 and TRBJ2-7, with TRBD1 matching over 10 bases. J lost 3 bases, V lost 6 bases, and 5 bases had no gene match. The CDR3 spans 14 residues. The germline V gene encodes CDR1 MDHEN and CDR2 SYDVKM. The CDR3 bases are TGTGCCAGCAGCCCCGGGACAGGGGTCTACGAGCAGTACTTC. This sequence encodes CASSPGTGVYEQYF.

This chain uses TRBV19 with TRBJ1-2, with a possible D match to TRBD1 (6 bases). This CDR3 contains 15 residues. The V end was cut by 5 bases, the J end by 1 base, with 14 bases between. CDR1 and CDR2 (germline): LNHDA, SQIVND (reference sequence). In DNA form, the CDR3 reads TGTGCCAGTAGTGTAACAGGGAGCGATAACTATGGCTACACCTTC. It specifies CASSVTGSDNYGYTF.

This chain connects TRBV6-1 to TRBJ2-1; 7 bases agree with TRBD1. V shed 4 bases, J shed 3 bases, and the junction held 9 bases outside the gene matches. The CDR3 is 16 amino acids. The germline V gene has CDR1 MNHNS and CDR2 SASEGT. This chain's CDR3 is CASSAGRGSHYNEQFF. The CDR3 DNA is TGTGCCAGCAGTGCGGGCAGGGGGTCCCACTACAATGAGCAGTTCTTC.